This passage covers 19 T cell receptor beta chains from one sample sequenced in a study of T cell responses to AZD1222 COVID-19 vaccine. Clones were sequenced by immunoSEQ multiplex PCR, and TCRdb holds only the in-frame ones, with some missing. Of around 99,000 clones listed, approximately 90% are singletons. This material consisted of peripheral blood, taken on day 0 of AZD1222 vaccination. The receptors derive from an adult in good health.

V gene TRBV10-3 combines with J gene TRBJ1-6, with D hard to call. Trimming pared 0 bases from V and 4 bases from J, leaving 16 bases between. This CDR3 contains 18 residues. Germline loops: CDR1 ENHRY, CDR2 SYGVKD. In DNA, the CDR3 is TGTGCCATCAGTGAGTCGATTCGCACCTTAACTTATAATTCACCCCTCCACTTT. The encoded protein is CAISESIRTLTYNSPLHF.

The CDR3 loop is CASSLDGPGAAFF. CDR3 DNA sequence: TGCGCCAGCAGCTTGGATGGCCCCGGGGCCGCTTTCTTT. This chain connects TRBV5-1 to TRBJ1-1; D may be TRBD1 (5 bases). V lost 0 bases to trimming and J lost 11 bases, with 14 bases between them. The CDR3 is 13 amino acids. The germline V gene has CDR1 SGHRS and CDR2 YFSETQ. The whole variable domain, filled in from reference TRBV5-1 and TRBJ1-1, reads KAGVTQTPRYLIKTRGQQVTLSCSPISGHRSVSWYQQTPGQGLQFLFEYFSETQRNKGNFPGRFSGRQFSNSRSEMNVSTLELGDSALYLCASSLDGPGAAFFGQGTRLTVV.

In this sample, this clone turned up a few times. The rearrangement uses TRBV5-5 and TRBJ2-1, with 14 bases matching TRBD2. The CDR3 has 17 amino acids. The junction had 12 bases not matched to a gene; V was cut back by 7 bases and J by 6 bases. CDR1 is SGHKS, CDR2 YYEKEE, per germline (reference sequence). CDR3 coding DNA: TGTGCCAGCGCCTCCGCTGTGACTAGCGGGAGGGCCAATGAGCAGTTCTTC. This sequence encodes CASASAVTSGRANEQFF.

The chain has TRBV7-2 and TRBJ1-6; D is unclear. In germline, CDR1 is SGHTA, CDR2 FQGNSA. V dropped 5 bases and J dropped 7 bases, with 18 bases sitting between them. The CDR3 consists of 16 residues. CDR3 residues: CASSQAPVSTNSPLHF. The CDR3, as DNA: TGTGCCAGCAGCCAAGCCCCGGTGTCAACGAATTCACCCCTCCACTTT. The full variable domain, completed using reference TRBV7-2 and TRBJ1-6, is GAGVSQSPSNKVTEKGKDVELRCDPISGHTALYWYRQSLGQGLEFLIYFQGNSAPDKSGLPSDRFSAERTGGSVSTLTIQRTQQEDSAVYLCASSQAPVSTNSPLHFGNGTRLTVT.

This chain uses TRBV29-1 with TRBJ1-3; D remains unclear. The V end was cut by 5 bases, the J end by 0 bases, with 11 bases between. Germline V gene data show CDR1 as SQVTM and CDR2 as ANQGSEA. The length of the CDR3 is 14 residues. The CDR3 DNA sequence: TGCAGCGTTTCCGGGTCGAGCTCTGGAAACACCATATATTTT. Its translation is CSVSGSSSGNTIYF. Full variable domain (remainder filled in from reference TRBV29-1 and TRBJ1-3): SAVISQKPSRDICQRGTSLTIQCQVDSQVTMMFWYRQQPGQSLTLIATANQGSEATYESGFVIDKFPISRPNLTFSTLTVSNMSPEDSSIYLCSVSGSSSGNTIYFGEGSWLTVV.

J is TRBJ2-1 and V is TRBV6-2 or TRBV6-3; no reliable D call. The CDR3 extends over 12 amino acids. Looked up from germline, CDR1 is MNHEY and CDR2 is SVGEGT. Trimming stripped 0 bases from V and 9 bases from J, with 6 bases between. CDR3 protein: CASSYSLSEQFF. Here the CDR3 DNA reads TGTGCCAGCAGTTACTCGCTAAGTGAGCAGTTCTTC.

V gene TRBV10-3 combines with J gene TRBJ1-2, with TRBD1 matching 7 bases. Germline lookup yields CDR1 ENHRY and CDR2 SYGVKD. J gave up 6 bases and V 6 bases, and 10 bases lay outside the gene matches. CDR3 length equals 14 residues. The CDR3 DNA follows: TGTGCCATCAGACAACTCGACAGGGAGGATGGCTACACCTTC. This encodes CAIRQLDREDGYTF.

This clone has a single count. This chain uses TRBV29-1 with TRBJ2-3, with no clear D. The CDR3 has 13 amino acids. The V end lost 5 bases, the J end lost 2 bases, and 11 bases lay between the germline ends. The germline V gene encodes CDR1 SQVTM and CDR2 ANQGSEA. The CDR3 DNA follows: TGCAGCGTTCGATCTAGTTCCACAGATACGCAGTATTTT. Its translation: CSVRSSSTDTQYF.

This chain connects TRBV10-2 to TRBJ1-5; D remains unclear. Trimming took 3 bases from V and 3 from J, leaving 9 bases between them. The V gene's germline CDR1 is WSHSY and CDR2 SAAADI. The CDR3 spans 14 residues. The CDR3 DNA sequence: TGCGCCAGCAGTGAACGGACCTTCAATCAGCCCCAGCATTTT. Translated, it gives CASSERTFNQPQHF.

The chain uses TRBV27 and TRBJ1-1, with TRBD1 identical over 7 bases. J gave up 4 bases and V 2 bases, and 7 bases lay outside the gene matches. The germline V gene has CDR1 MNHEY and CDR2 SMNVEV (reference sequence). The CDR3 covers 15 residues. The CDR3: CASSLTGTASTEAFF. The CDR3 DNA is TGTGCCAGCAGTTTAACCGGGACAGCAAGCACTGAAGCTTTCTTT.

J is TRBJ1-5 and V is TRBV19, with no clear D. The CDR3 loop spans 14 amino acids. The germline V and J ends were trimmed by 1 base and 6 bases, with 10 bases remaining between them. Germline V gives CDR1 LNHDA, CDR2 SQIVND (reference sequence). The DNA of the CDR3 is TGTGCCAGTAGTATAGTAGTTGTCGGTCAGCCCCAGCATTTT. This gives the protein CASSIVVVGQPQHF.

The chain employs TRBV6-5 and TRBJ1-5; D gene uncertain. Germline CDR1 is MNHEY and CDR2 is SVGAGI. The CDR3 is made up of 10 amino acids. Trimming shortened V by 8 bases and J by 3 bases, and 2 bases separated the two germline ends. This chain's CDR3 is CASYNQPQHF. CDR3 DNA sequence: TGTGCCAGCTACAATCAGCCCCAGCATTTT.

This chain joins TRBV5-1 and TRBJ2-1; 9 positions agree with TRBD2. Germline CDR1 is SGHRS and CDR2 is YFSETQ. The junction had 5 bases not matched to a gene; V was cut back by 4 bases and J by 0 bases. The CDR3 is 16 residues long. This CDR3 is CASSTDSGSSYNEQFF. In nucleotides, the CDR3 is TGCGCCAGCAGCACGGATAGCGGGAGCTCCTACAATGAGCAGTTCTTC.

The chain has TRBV5-8 and TRBJ1-1; D remains ambiguous. This CDR3 comprises 14 residues. V lost 5 bases, J lost 2 bases, and 13 bases lay in between. Germline V gene sequence: CDR1 SGHTS, CDR2 YDEGEE. CDR3 nucleotides: TGTGCCAGCAGGCTCGGGATCCATAACACTGAAGCTTTCTTT. It translates to CASRLGIHNTEAFF.

The V and J genes are TRBV19 and TRBJ2-2, with a tentative D call TRBD2 (5 bases). The CDR3 has 15 amino acids. Germline CDR1 LNHDA, CDR2 SQIVND (reference sequence). The germline V and J ends were trimmed by 7 bases and 0 bases, with 12 bases remaining between them. The CDR3 sequence: CASKLRTANTGELFF. The CDR3 nucleotides read TGTGCCAGTAAGTTGCGGACTGCGAACACCGGGGAGCTGTTTTTT.

The chain uses TRBV5-1 and TRBJ2-5, with TRBD1 matching 8 bases. V shed 1 base and J 5 bases; nucleotides not matched to a gene: 4. CDR1 SGHRS and CDR2 YFSETQ come from the germline V gene. The CDR3 is made up of 14 amino acids. CDR3 nucleotide sequence: TGCGCCAGCAGCTTGTCAGGGGGCAAGGAGACCCAGTACTTC. Amino acid sequence: CASSLSGGKETQYF.

The genes are TRBV11-3 and TRBJ2-7, with D possibly being TRBD2 (5 bases). The germline V and J ends were trimmed by 4 bases and 6 bases, with 13 bases remaining between them. Germline V gene data show CDR1 as SGHNT and CDR2 as YENEEA. CDR3 size: 13 residues. The CDR3 sequence is CASSWNFRGEQYF. As DNA, the CDR3 is TGTGCCAGCAGCTGGAATTTTCGGGGCGAGCAGTACTTC.

V usage is TRBV3-1 (or the pseudogene TRBV3-2) and J usage is TRBJ2-5; TRBD1 matches 7 bases. The CDR3 totals 14 residues. V shed 0 bases, J shed 5 bases, and the junction held 3 bases outside the gene matches. Looked up from germline, CDR1 is LGHDT and CDR2 is YNNKEL (reference sequence). CDR3 loop: CASSQDQGVETQYF. DNA for the CDR3: TGTGCCAGCAGCCAAGATCAGGGGGTTGAGACCCAGTACTTC.

V gene TRBV2 combines with J gene TRBJ2-1; no firm D call. From germline, CDR1 is SNHLY and CDR2 FYNNEI. The CDR3 totals 15 residues. The germline V and J ends were trimmed by 5 bases and 1 base, with 12 bases remaining between them. CDR3: CASSPDSGSYNEQFF. The CDR3 DNA reads as TGTGCCAGCAGTCCCGACTCCGGTTCCTACAATGAGCAGTTCTTC.